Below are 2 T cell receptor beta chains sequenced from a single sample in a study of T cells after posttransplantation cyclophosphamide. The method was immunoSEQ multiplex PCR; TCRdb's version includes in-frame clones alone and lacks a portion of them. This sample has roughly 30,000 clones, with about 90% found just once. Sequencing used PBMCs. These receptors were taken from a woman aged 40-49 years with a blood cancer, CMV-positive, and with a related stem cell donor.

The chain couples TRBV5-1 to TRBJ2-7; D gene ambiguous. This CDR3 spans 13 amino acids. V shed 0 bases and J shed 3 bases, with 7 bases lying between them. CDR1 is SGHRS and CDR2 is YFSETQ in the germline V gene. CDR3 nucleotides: TGCGCCAGCAGCTTGGCCACAAACTACGAGCAGTACTTC. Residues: CASSLATNYEQYF.

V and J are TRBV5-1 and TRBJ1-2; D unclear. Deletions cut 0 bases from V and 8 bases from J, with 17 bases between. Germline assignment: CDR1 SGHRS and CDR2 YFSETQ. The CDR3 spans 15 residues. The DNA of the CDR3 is TGCGCCAGCAGCTTGGCCAGCGGTACGGCTGGCGGCTACACCTTC. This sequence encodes CASSLASGTAGGYTF. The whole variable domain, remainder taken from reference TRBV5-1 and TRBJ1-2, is KAGVTQTPRYLIKTRGQQVTLSCSPISGHRSVSWYQQTPGQGLQFLFEYFSETQRNKGNFPGRFSGRQFSNSRSEMNVSTLELGDSALYLCASSLASGTAGGYTFGSGTRLTVV.